The 24 T cell receptor beta chains in this list originate from one sample, sequenced in a study of CD8 T cells in ankylosing spondylitis. Their cognate antigens are unknown. The study's findings and limits: It appeared that ankylosing spondylitis blood was characterized by a TCR beta motif of eight highly homologous variants.

TCRdb called the 5' RACE reads again in MiXCR, with one record for every CDR3 protein. Of under 850,000 distinct CDR3 sequences listed, around 20% were seen once; the top ten hold around 19%. The specimen was blood, either unsorted or a sorted T cell fraction (not recorded which). Receptor source: a male donor with ankylosing spondylitis.

The chain is built from TRBV12-3 or TRBV12-4 and TRBJ2-7, with TRBD1 as a possible D gene (5 bases). The length of the CDR3 is 14 residues. Trimming shortened V by 5 bases and J by 7 bases, and 18 bases separated the two germline ends. The DNA for the CDR3 is TGTGCCAGCAGTCACAGGTACTCCCCCTTTGAGCAGTACTTC. It encodes CASSHRYSPFEQYF.

This clonotype was observed at least ten times. The DNA for the CDR3 is TGCAGTGCTAGAGCCGGGACAGGGGACAATCAGCCCCAGCATTTT. The encoded protein is CSARAGTGDNQPQHF. V gene TRBV20-1 combines with J gene TRBJ1-5, with 10 bases lining up with TRBD1. The trim removed 1 base at V and 3 bases at J, leaving 3 bases unmatched. This CDR3 has 15 residues. From germline, CDR1 is DFQATT and CDR2 SNEGSKA (reference sequence).

This clonotype appeared a few times. The gene calls are TRBV3-1 and TRBJ1-1; D ambiguous. The CDR3 extends over 12 amino acids. The V gene lost 9 bases and the J gene lost 2 bases, with 10 bases spanning the gap. Germline values: CDR1 LGHDT, CDR2 YNNKEL (reference sequence). CDR3 nucleotide sequence: TGTGCCAGTCAGGATCGCAACACTGAAGCTTTCTTT. The encoded protein is CASQDRNTEAFF. Variable domain in full (rest from reference TRBV3-1 and TRBJ1-1): DTAVSQTPKYLVTQMGNDKSIKCEQNLGHDTMYWYKQDSKKFLKIMFSYNNKELIINETVPNRFSPKSPDKAHLNLHINSLELGDSAVYFCASQDRNTEAFFGQGTRLTVV.

This clonotype showed up just a few times. J is TRBJ1-2 and V is TRBV5-1, with 9 bases fitting TRBD1. CDR3 length: 15 amino acids. Germline CDR1 SGHRS, CDR2 YFSETQ. The V and J ends lost 1 base and 6 bases, in that order; junction bases with no gene match: 7. CDR3 sequence reads: CASSLMGQGGDGYTF. The CDR3 DNA sequence: TGCGCCAGCAGCTTGATGGGACAGGGTGGCGATGGCTACACCTTC.

With respect to this clonotype: Its ends do not fully match the called genes, so a read error is possible. V is TRBV12-3 or TRBV12-4 and J is TRBJ1-3; 9 bases agree with TRBD1. The CDR3 is made up of 16 amino acids. The CDR3 loop reads CASSLYGTGSGNTLYF. CDR3 in DNA: TGTGCCAGCAGTTTATATGGGACAGGGTCCGGAAACACCTTATATTTT.

This rearrangement joins TRBV12-3 or TRBV12-4 to TRBJ2-3; D may be TRBD1 or TRBD2 (5 bases each). Deletions cut 6 bases from V and 2 bases from J, with 18 bases between. The CDR3 runs 16 residues. CDR3 protein: CASSNRQGTFTDTQYF. CDR3 in DNA: TGTGCCAGCAGCAATCGTCAAGGGACCTTCACAGATACGCAGTATTTT.

This clonotype was seen a few times. The chain joins TRBV7-2 to TRBJ2-5; 9 bases line up with TRBD1. Germline-derived CDR1 and CDR2 are SGHTA and FQGNSA. The CDR3 length is 14 residues. J was trimmed by 5 bases and V by 4 bases; bases with no gene match: 5. The CDR3 sequence: CASSWDRVTETQYF. The CDR3 region has the DNA TGTGCCAGCAGCTGGGACAGGGTAACGGAGACCCAGTACTTC.

This clonotype appeared a few times. V and J are TRBV24-1 and TRBJ2-5; the D is unclear. Deletions cut 4 bases from V and 4 bases from J, with 18 bases between. Germline V CDR1 and CDR2: KGHDR, SFDVKD. The CDR3 is 16 amino acids. The CDR3 reads CATSESRLGFGETQYF. CDR3 nucleotide sequence: TGTGCCACCAGTGAGAGCCGTTTGGGCTTTGGAGAGACCCAGTACTTC.

This chain joins TRBV12-3 or TRBV12-4 and TRBJ2-1; 8 bases agree with TRBD1. After removal of 5 bases from V and 4 bases from J, the junction contained 7 bases not matched to a gene. The CDR3 totals 15 residues. Here the CDR3 DNA reads TGTGCCAGCAGTGCCGTCAGGGGGCCGTACAATGAGCAGTTCTTC. Amino acids: CASSAVRGPYNEQFF.

The CDR3 is CASSFQGRDTEAFF. DNA for the CDR3: TGCGCCAGCAGCTTTCAGGGGCGAGACACTGAAGCTTTCTTT. J is TRBJ1-1 and V is TRBV5-1, with D perhaps TRBD1 (6 bases). Germline CDR1 and CDR2: SGHRS and YFSETQ. The CDR3 has 14 amino acids. Deletions cut 2 bases from V and 3 bases from J, with 11 bases between.

This clonotype has a handful of counts. The V call is TRBV4-1, the J call TRBJ2-7; D is uncertain. CDR3 size: 13 residues. V was shortened by 1 base and J by 4 bases, with 8 bases between the two germline ends. Germline V gene data show CDR1 as MGHRA and CDR2 as YSYEKL. The CDR3 is CASSQGAQYEQYF. The CDR3 DNA is TGCGCCAGCAGCCAAGGTGCGCAGTACGAGCAGTACTTC.

J is TRBJ1-2 and V is TRBV29-1; unclear D gene. CDR1 SQVTM and CDR2 ANQGSEA come from the germline V gene. The CDR3 length is 14 residues. V shed 3 bases and J shed 3 bases, with 14 bases lying between them. DNA of the CDR3: TGCAGCGTTGACAAGACTCTGGTTGACTATGGCTACACCTTC. This sequence encodes CSVDKTLVDYGYTF.

The chain is built from TRBV19 and TRBJ2-2; D gene ambiguous. CDR3 length: 15 residues. Germline V gene sequence: CDR1 LNHDA, CDR2 SQIVND (reference sequence). V was pared by 0 bases and J by 6 bases, with 11 bases between. CDR3 in DNA: TGTGCCAGTAGTATAGATCAGAGGCGTCCCGGGGAGCTGTTTTTT. Its translation: CASSIDQRRPGELFF.

V is TRBV7-6 and J is TRBJ1-1, with TRBD1 matching 8 bases. V dropped 4 bases and J dropped 4; count of bases not matched to a gene: 17. The CDR3 covers 18 residues. The germline CDR1 and CDR2 sequences are SGHVS and FNYEAQ. CDR3 in amino acids: CASSSLPLGGQGATEAFF. The CDR3 bases are TGTGCCAGCAGCTCCCTCCCCCTGGGGGGGCAGGGGGCCACTGAAGCTTTCTTT.

Note on this clonotype: At one end, the junction sequence differs from germline, possibly due to a read error. The chain combines TRBV12-3 or TRBV12-4 with TRBJ1-1; maybe TRBD1 (5 bases). The CDR3 runs 14 residues. The CDR3 DNA reads TGTGCCAGCAGTTCCGCGGGGCCAAACACTAAAGCTTTCTTT. Translating it yields CASSSAGPNTKAFF.

This clonotype was seen a few times. This rearrangement joins TRBV12-3 or TRBV12-4 to TRBJ1-1; D not certain. The V gene lost 7 bases and the J gene lost 0 bases, with 6 bases spanning the gap. The CDR3 runs to 12 residues. CDR3 in DNA: TGTGCCAGCACCAGGCTGAACACTGAAGCTTTCTTT. As protein: CASTRLNTEAFF.

In its sample, this clonotype was seen a few times. This chain uses TRBV2 with TRBJ2-7, with TRBD2 matching over 9 bases. Per the germline V gene, CDR1 is SNHLY and CDR2 is FYNNEI. The CDR3 length is 15 residues. Losses at the gene ends were 0 bases for V and 2 bases for J; bases not matched to a gene: 2. This chain's CDR3 is CASSEAAGGTYEQYF. The CDR3 region has the DNA TGTGCCAGCAGTGAAGCGGCGGGAGGGACCTACGAGCAGTACTTC.

The chain joins TRBV7-3 to TRBJ2-3; 10 bases map to TRBD1. The CDR3 covers 13 residues. Germline V gene lookup returns CDR1 SGHTA and CDR2 FQGTGA. V shed 5 bases, J shed 6 bases, and the junction held 2 bases outside the gene matches. CDR3 loop: CASSPDRGDTQYF. CDR3 DNA sequence: TGTGCCAGCAGCCCGGACAGGGGGGATACGCAGTATTTT. The full variable domain, rest sourced from reference TRBV7-3 and TRBJ2-3, is GAGVSQTPSNKVTEKGKYVELRCDPISGHTALYWYRQSLGQGPEFLIYFQGTGAADDSGLPNDRFFAVRPEGSVSTLKIQRTERGDSAVYLCASSPDRGDTQYFGPGTRLTVL.

This clonotype came up a few times. The chain has TRBV6-2 or TRBV6-3 and TRBJ1-1, with TRBD1 as a possible D gene (5 bases). V dropped 2 bases and J dropped 4 bases, with 8 bases sitting between them. From germline, CDR1 is MNHEY and CDR2 SVGEGT. This CDR3 spans 13 amino acids. The CDR3 loop is CASSYRGSTEAFF. The CDR3 DNA is TGTGCCAGCAGTTACAGGGGATCCACTGAAGCTTTCTTT.

This clonotype came up a few times. The rearrangement links TRBV2 to TRBJ1-6; D gene uncertain. CDR1 and CDR2 (germline): SNHLY, FYNNEI. The V end lost 1 base, the J end lost 9 bases, and 7 bases lay between the germline ends. The CDR3 sequence is 13 residues long. The CDR3 DNA reads as TGTGCCAGCAGTGAAGAGCTTCGTTCACCCCTCCACTTT. It yields the protein CASSEELRSPLHF.

In DNA, the CDR3 is TGTGCCAGCAGTTTAAAAATGGACAGGCCTTTGGGCTACACCTTC. This codes for CASSLKMDRPLGYTF. The rearrangement links TRBV28 to TRBJ1-2; 7 bases map to TRBD1. The CDR3 is 15 amino acids. The ends lost 2 bases at V and 8 bases at J; junction bases unmatched: 11. Looked up from germline, CDR1 is MDHEN and CDR2 is SYDVKM.

In this sample, this clonotype turned up a few times. V gene TRBV29-1 combines with J gene TRBJ2-5, with 7 bases identical to TRBD2. The CDR3 covers 16 residues. Germline CDR1 and CDR2: SQVTM and ANQGSEA. V was clipped by 1 base and J by 5 bases; unmatched bases: 13. The CDR3, as DNA: TGCAGCGTTGAAGGAACGTGGGAGGGCCCGTGGGAGACCCAGTACTTC. Translated: CSVEGTWEGPWETQYF.

V usage is TRBV7-2 and J usage is TRBJ1-5; possible D gene TRBD1, 5 bases. CDR3 size: 15 residues. The V gene lost 0 bases and the J gene lost 9 bases, with 15 bases spanning the gap. The germline V gene encodes CDR1 SGHTA and CDR2 FQGNSA. The DNA of the CDR3 is TGTGCCAGCAGCTTAGCCGGGGCCGCACGTTGGCCCCAGCATTTT. Encoded protein: CASSLAGAARWPQHF.

The chain recombines TRBV5-1 with TRBJ1-1; D not certain. With 3 bases removed from V and 1 base from J, the gap between germline ends came to 16 bases. Looked up from germline, CDR1 is SGHRS and CDR2 is YFSETQ. The CDR3 has 16 amino acids. The DNA for the CDR3 is TGCGCCAGCAGCTCCGGACCCTCACAGAGGAACACTGAAGCTTTCTTT. Translation gives CASSSGPSQRNTEAFF.